This T cell receptor (beta chain) was identified in a study of monozygotic twins with cystic fibrosis. Study-wide context: Library input was approximately 2.7 micrograms of fragmented DNA, with roughly 14 PCR cycles. Study-level points and caveats: J usage was most co-twin-similar in 8 of 16 pairs, V in 13. Low clonality (median about 0.0095) suggested a mostly naive repertoire.

The CDR3 consists of 18 residues. Germline assignment: CDR1 KGHSH and CDR2 LQKENI. Trimming removed 3 bases from V and 2 bases from J; junction bases left unmatched: 12. In the case of this clone: Its antigen remains unknown.

Only in-frame clones appear in the TCRdb table, and some are missing; sequencing was by immunoSEQ multiplex PCR. The sample holds some 32,000 clones; roughly 90% are singletons and the top ten take over 0.7%. This chain connects TRBV18 to TRBJ2-1; 8 bases match TRBD2. The sample consisted of blood. This receptor was taken from a girl aged 2 to 10 with cystic fibrosis. Here the CDR3 DNA reads TGTGCCAGCTCACCGCCCCTTCTTAGCGGGGCGGCCTACAATGAGCAGTTCTTC. Its translation: CASSPPLLSGAAYNEQFF.